This T cell receptor beta chain was sequenced during a study of blood T cell repertoires in COVID-19. About the research overall: Italy, Spain and the United States were the sources of the convalescent and acute COVID-19 samples.

The V gene's germline CDR1 is SGHNT and CDR2 YENEEA. Trimming left V 3 bases short and J 0 bases short, with 5 bases between. This CDR3 contains 14 residues. Per the original data handling: Cell counts per sample came from amplifying reference gene primers. Clones were sequenced by immunoSEQ multiplex PCR, and TCRdb holds only the in-frame ones, with some missing. For V, J and clone size, that table is used; D and trimming come from the DNA. The sample lists 400,000 to 450,000 clones; 70% to 90% were seen once. The source of this sequence is a young man with COVID-19, enrolled during active disease. The sample was peripheral blood. The chain recombines TRBV11-3 with TRBJ2-2; D is uncertain. The CDR3 DNA follows: TGTGCCAGCAGCTTTACTTCGAACACCGGGGAGCTGTTTTTT. Translation gives CASSFTSNTGELFF.